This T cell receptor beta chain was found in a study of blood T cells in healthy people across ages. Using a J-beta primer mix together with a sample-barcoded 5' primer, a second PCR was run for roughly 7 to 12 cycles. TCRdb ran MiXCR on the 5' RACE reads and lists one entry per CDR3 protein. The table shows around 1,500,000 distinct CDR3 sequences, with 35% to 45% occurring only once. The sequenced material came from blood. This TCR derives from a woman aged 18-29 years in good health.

CDR3 DNA sequence: TGCGCCAGCAAATCGACCGGGACTACGTACAATGAGCAGTTCTTC. Translation gives CASKSTGTTYNEQFF. The chain has TRBV5-1 and TRBJ2-1; 7 positions agree with TRBD2. V lost 6 bases, J lost 4 bases, and 10 bases stayed unmatched. Germline lookup yields CDR1 SGHRS and CDR2 YFSETQ. The CDR3 length is 15 residues.